This TCR beta chain was obtained from a study of sequential checkpoint blockade in melanoma. Background on the study: Patients were randomized 1:1 to nivolumab-then-ipilimumab or ipilimumab-then-nivolumab first-line. Approximately 20 patients had tumor biopsies before treatment and at week 13. DNA from 91 pretreatment tumor samples underwent TCRβ immunosequencing.

Trimming removed 4 bases at V and 5 bases at J, with 20 bases between. The germline V gene encodes CDR1 LNHDA and CDR2 SQIVND (reference sequence). There are 16 residues in the CDR3. Here immunoSEQ multiplex PCR was the method, and the copy in TCRdb shows in-frame clones only, minus some. Among about 37,000 clones listed, around 32% were seen once. The treatment denotes: randomized to nivolumab then ipilimumab (arm A) or the reverse (arm B). General study results and limits: T-cell fraction and clonality followed PD-L1 and CD8+ counts, not mutational load.

Comments on this clone: Its antigen remains unknown.

This TCR was sampled from a human donor with melanoma. J is TRBJ2-5 and V is TRBV19; TRBD2 is a possible D gene (5 bases). Here the sequenced sample was tumor tissue (inferred from file names), taken from a patient given nivolumab and ipilimumab in sequence. The CDR3 coding sequence is TGTGCCAGTAGTAGTTGGTGGAACGTTCGCGGGGAGACCCAGTACTTC. Protein product: CASSSWWNVRGETQYF.